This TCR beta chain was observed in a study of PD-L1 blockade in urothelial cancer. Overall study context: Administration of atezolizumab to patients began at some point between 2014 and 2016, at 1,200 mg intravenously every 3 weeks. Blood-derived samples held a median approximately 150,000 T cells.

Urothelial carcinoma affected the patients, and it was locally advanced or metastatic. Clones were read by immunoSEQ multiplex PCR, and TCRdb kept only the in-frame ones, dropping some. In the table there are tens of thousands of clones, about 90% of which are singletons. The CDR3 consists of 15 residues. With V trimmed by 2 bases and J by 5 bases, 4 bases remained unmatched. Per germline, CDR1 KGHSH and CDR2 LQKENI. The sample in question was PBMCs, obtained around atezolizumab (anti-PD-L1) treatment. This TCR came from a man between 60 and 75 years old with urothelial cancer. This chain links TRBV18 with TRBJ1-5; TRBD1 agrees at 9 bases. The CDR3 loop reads CASSPEGQGYQPQHF. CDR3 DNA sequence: TGTGCCAGCTCACCAGAGGGACAGGGTTATCAGCCCCAGCATTTT.